This is a list of T cell receptor beta chains from one sample in a study of hypomethylating agent response in myelodysplastic syndrome. Only in-frame clones appear in the TCRdb table, and some are missing; sequencing was by immunoSEQ multiplex PCR. Of approximately 2,200 clones listed, approximately 80% are singletons. The sample consisted of bone marrow, taken before or after starting hypomethylating agent treatment for myelodysplastic syndrome (not recorded which). The receptors here all came from a human donor with myelodysplastic syndrome. The CDR3 runs from the conserved cysteine through the conserved F or W. A D gene is named only where the DNA matches it firmly. Part of the rows lack a size; the others show once, few, many or a class for expanded clones.

J gene	CDR3 length	D gene	V gene	clone size	CDR3 protein	CDR3 DNA
TRBJ2-3	18	TRBD2	TRBV11-2	.	CASSLRTSGGTSTDTQYF	TGTGCCAGCAGCTTAAGGACTAGCGGGGGGACTAGCACAGATACGCAGTATTTT
TRBJ1-4	14	TRBD1	TRBV14	.	CASSPTGLDEKLFF	TGTGCCAGCAGCCCGACAGGGCTAGATGAAAAACTGTTTTTT
TRBJ2-4	15	TRBD1	TRBV10-3	.	CAIRTGGPPKNIQYF	TGTGCCATCAGGACAGGGGGTCCCCCCAAAAACATTCAGTACTTC
TRBJ2-1	14	.	TRBV5-4	.	CASREGTYDNEQFF	TGTGCCAGCAGGGAGGGGACGTACGACAATGAGCAGTTCTTC
TRBJ2-7	13	.	TRBV4-1	.	CASSQGSGGEQYF	TGCGCCAGCAGCCAGGGGTCAGGAGGGGAGCAGTACTTC
TRBJ2-7	11	.	TRBV6-1	.	CASLRVGEQYF	TGTGCCAGCCTTCGGGTCGGCGAGCAGTACTTC
TRBJ2-6	13	.	TRBV10-3	.	CAITPAGANVLTF	TGTGCCATTACCCCCGCAGGGGCCAACGTCCTGACTTTC
TRBJ2-1	17	TRBD2	TRBV14	.	CASSQEGRLAGEYEQFF	TGTGCCAGCAGCCAAGAAGGGCGCCTAGCGGGAGAGTATGAGCAGTTCTTC
TRBJ2-7	17	TRBD2	TRBV23-1	.	CASSQLDGGRSSYEQYF	TGCGCCAGCAGTCAATTGGACGGCGGGAGATCATCCTACGAGCAGTACTTC
TRBJ2-1	17	TRBD2	TRBV27	.	CASRTGTSESSYNEQFF	TGTGCCAGCAGGACCGGGACTAGCGAAAGCTCCTACAATGAGCAGTTCTTC
TRBJ2-2	17	TRBD2	TRBV7-3	.	CASSPPSGGTNTGELFF	TGTGCCAGCAGCCCACCTAGCGGGGGTACGAACACCGGGGAGCTGTTTTTT
TRBJ1-2	13	.	TRBV28	.	CASSLGQPYGYTF	TGTGCCAGCAGTTTAGGACAGCCCTATGGCTACACCTTC
TRBJ2-1	15	TRBD1	TRBV5-1	.	CASSSGTGNGNEQFF	TGCGCCAGCAGCTCAGGGACAGGCAATGGCAATGAGCAGTTCTTC
TRBJ2-2	14	.	TRBV6-4	.	CASSYQTYTGELFF	TGTGCCAGCAGTTACCAAACTTACACCGGGGAGCTGTTTTTT
TRBJ1-5	14	.	TRBV30	few	CAWSFGADNQPQHF	TGTGCCTGGAGTTTCGGGGCGGACAATCAGCCCCAGCATTTT
TRBJ2-5	13	.	TRBV29-1	medium-sized	CSLWGGDQETQYF	TGCAGCCTCTGGGGCGGTGACCAAGAGACCCAGTACTTC
TRBJ1-3	15	.	TRBV30	.	CAWSGGGSSGNTIYF	TGTGCCTGGAGTGGGGGTGGGAGCTCTGGAAACACCATATATTTT
TRBJ2-7	15	.	TRBV11-3	.	CASSLGGAATYEQYF	TGTGCCAGCAGCTTAGGGGGGGCTGCGACCTACGAGCAGTACTTC
TRBJ2-7	15	TRBD2	TRBV27	.	CASRASSGSFDEQYF	TGTGCCAGCAGGGCCTCTAGCGGGAGCTTCGACGAGCAGTACTTC
TRBJ2-1	15	TRBD2	TRBV6-1	.	CASSEGRLAGDEQFF	TGTGCCAGCAGTGAAGGGAGACTAGCGGGAGATGAGCAGTTCTTC
TRBJ1-1	12	.	TRBV2	.	CASSEWGPEAFF	TGTGCCAGCAGTGAGTGGGGTCCTGAAGCTTTCTTT
TRBJ2-5	15	TRBD2	TRBV7-2	.	CASSLWARGVETQYF	TGTGCCAGCAGCTTATGGGCCCGGGGGGTGGAGACCCAGTACTTC
TRBJ2-1	17	TRBD2	TRBV15	.	CATRSPSGMSSYNEQFF	TGTGCCACCAGGAGCCCTAGCGGGATGAGCTCCTACAATGAGCAGTTCTTC
TRBJ2-7	15	TRBD1	TRBV5-1	.	CASSWGQTPSYEQYF	TGCGCCAGCAGCTGGGGACAGACACCCTCCTACGAGCAGTACTTC
TRBJ2-1	15	.	TRBV7-9	few	CASSLTLGSYNEQFF	TGTGCCAGCAGCTTAACACTAGGGTCCTACAATGAGCAGTTCTTC